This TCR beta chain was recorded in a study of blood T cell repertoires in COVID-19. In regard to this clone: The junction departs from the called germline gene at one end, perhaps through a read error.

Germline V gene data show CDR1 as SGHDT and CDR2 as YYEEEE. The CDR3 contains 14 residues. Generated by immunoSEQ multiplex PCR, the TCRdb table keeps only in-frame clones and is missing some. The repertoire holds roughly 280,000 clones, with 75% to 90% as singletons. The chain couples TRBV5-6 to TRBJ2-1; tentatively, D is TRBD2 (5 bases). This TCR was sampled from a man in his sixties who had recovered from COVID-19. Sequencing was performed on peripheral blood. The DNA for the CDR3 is TGTGCCAGCAGCTTGGCGAAGCGAAGTCGGGGTACCGTCTTC. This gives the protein CASSLAKRSRGTVF.